This is a list of T cell receptor beta chains from one sample in a study of blood T cell repertoires in COVID-19. TCRdb's table, derived via immunoSEQ multiplex PCR, lists solely in-frame clones and lacks some. The table has about 170,000 clones, about 83% seen once; the top ten hold around 7.7%. Sequencing was performed on peripheral blood. Receptors originate from a man aged 40-55 years who had recovered from COVID-19. Both conserved end residues are part of each CDR3.

j_call | v_call | cdr3_aa
TRBJ2-3 | TRBV29-1 | CSGIPAGGYTQYF
TRBJ1-1 | TRBV2 | CASTGQGNTEAFF
TRBJ1-2 | TRBV16 | CASSQSWQGNIYTF
TRBJ2-3 | TRBV12-3/TRBV12-4 | CASSVLGDTQYF
TRBJ2-1 | TRBV21-1 | CASSRRQGRYNEQFF
TRBJ1-1 | TRBV3-1/TRBV3-2 | CASSQQLLNTEAFF
TRBJ1-3 | TRBV19 | CASSMSRELENTIYF
TRBJ2-5 | TRBV11-2 | CASSLGVAGALETQYF
TRBJ1-6 | TRBV7-2 | CASTLEGFGPLHF
TRBJ1-5 | TRBV7-8 | CASSLLGGNSNQPQHF
TRBJ1-4 | TRBV14 | CASSQFVQHPEKLFF
TRBJ1-2 | TRBV19 | CASKLDRLANYGYTF
TRBJ2-2 | TRBV6-5 | CASSLFGEAGELFF
TRBJ2-1 | TRBV5-1 | CASSISGSSYNEQFF
TRBJ2-3 | TRBV3-1/TRBV3-2 | CASSQEGGSEDTQYF
TRBJ1-2 | TRBV7-9 | CASGSQGNYGYTF
TRBJ1-1 | TRBV6-5 | CASSIHRDTEAFF
TRBJ1-4 | TRBV13 | CASSWDRVEKLFF
TRBJ2-1 | TRBV6-5 | CASSSTGLDNEQFF
TRBJ2-1 | TRBV5-1 | CASTSGSSYNEQFF
TRBJ1-2 | TRBV5-4 | CASSVFPGNYGYTF
TRBJ2-2 | TRBV7-2 | CASSLFHPGQPNTGELFF
TRBJ1-1 | TRBV6-5 | CASGTGEGTEAFF
TRBJ2-3 | TRBV7-9 | CASSGGQGTDTQYF
TRBJ2-7 | TRBV4-2 | CASSQDPPGLYEQYF
TRBJ2-3 | TRBV6-2/TRBV6-3 | CASSSPLGREGNTQYF
TRBJ1-6 | TRBV9 | CASSGRGSPLHF
TRBJ2-5 | TRBV10-3 | CATTDNRETQYF
TRBJ2-2 | TRBV29-1 | CSVDSAGGGNTGELFF
TRBJ2-3 | TRBV7-6 | CASSFERTDRGPTDTQYF
TRBJ2-1 | TRBV4-1 | CASSQDMASGYYNEQFF
TRBJ1-2 | TRBV6-5 | CASSSPGLGGYTF
TRBJ1-1 | TRBV13 | CASSFRNAEAFF
TRBJ2-7 | TRBV19 | CASRRTLTTYEQYF
TRBJ2-2 | TRBV18 | CASSPPVGGTGELFF
TRBJ1-5 | TRBV7-2 | CASSLGTNQPQHF
TRBJ2-1 | TRBV7-2 | CASTSRGGSSYNEQFF
TRBJ2-5 | TRBV30 | CAWKLAGGPVTQYF
TRBJ1-6 | TRBV2 | CASSDRGQSPLHF
TRBJ2-1 | TRBV18 | CASSPQAGGRNEQFF
TRBJ2-5 | TRBV2 | CASSEILRGTQYF
TRBJ2-3 | TRBV6-6 | CASSLTGGNTDTQYF
TRBJ1-5 | TRBV2 | CASSVQGAYQPQHF
TRBJ2-5 | TRBV3-1/TRBV3-2 | CASRPRWGDGETQYF
TRBJ2-1 | TRBV28 | CASRKGGGHNEQFF
TRBJ2-5 | TRBV4-2 | CASSRGQSGQETQYF
TRBJ1-1 | TRBV4-1 | CASSQAPGWGDTEAFF
TRBJ1-2 | TRBV7-9 | CASSFGTGGVDGYTF
TRBJ2-7 | TRBV13 | CASSFGTPSYEQYF
TRBJ2-1 | TRBV7-2 | CASSPLPRGQSSYNEQFF
TRBJ1-2 | TRBV7-8 | CASSFGTEVRGYTF
TRBJ2-3 | TRBV29-1 | CSVAGELAGSTDTQYF
TRBJ2-5 | TRBV7-8 | CASSLEGRAKTQYF
TRBJ2-1 | TRBV11-3 | CATSTPSGSQFF
TRBJ2-7 | TRBV6-5 | CASSYKALGYEQYF
TRBJ1-4 | TRBV19 | CASKNSPTTNEKLFF
TRBJ1-1 | TRBV7-9 | CASSPRDRVPEAFF
TRBJ2-7 | TRBV11-3 | CASSLISQIYEQYF
TRBJ2-3 | TRBV6-5 | CASSLGGVLTDTQYF
TRBJ2-3 | TRBV7-3 | CASSSGLEAQYF